This entry concerns a single T cell receptor (beta chain). The data are from a study of shared clonotypes between healthy human individuals. Sequencing was performed with immunoSEQ multiplex PCR; in TCRdb, only in-frame clones are kept and a portion is missing. The sample lists about 2 million clones; less than 95% were seen once. Trimming pared 2 bases from V and 8 bases from J, leaving 10 bases between. This CDR3 is built from 13 residues. Per the germline V gene, CDR1 is MGHRA and CDR2 is YSYEKL. Naive CD8 cells, CD45RO-negative and positively selected for CCR7, excluded terminally differentiated effector memory CD45RA+ cells. Donors included only healthy HIV-negative adults lacking recent acute infections or vaccinations.

This sequence was found in a man aged 18-30 years in good health. Sequencing input: naive CD8+ T cells sorted from blood. The gene calls are TRBV4-1 and TRBJ2-4; a possible D gene is TRBD2 (6 bases). Here the CDR3 reads CASSQRRGDIQYF. CDR3 DNA sequence: TGCGCCAGCAGCCAAAGGCGGGGAGACATTCAGTACTTC.